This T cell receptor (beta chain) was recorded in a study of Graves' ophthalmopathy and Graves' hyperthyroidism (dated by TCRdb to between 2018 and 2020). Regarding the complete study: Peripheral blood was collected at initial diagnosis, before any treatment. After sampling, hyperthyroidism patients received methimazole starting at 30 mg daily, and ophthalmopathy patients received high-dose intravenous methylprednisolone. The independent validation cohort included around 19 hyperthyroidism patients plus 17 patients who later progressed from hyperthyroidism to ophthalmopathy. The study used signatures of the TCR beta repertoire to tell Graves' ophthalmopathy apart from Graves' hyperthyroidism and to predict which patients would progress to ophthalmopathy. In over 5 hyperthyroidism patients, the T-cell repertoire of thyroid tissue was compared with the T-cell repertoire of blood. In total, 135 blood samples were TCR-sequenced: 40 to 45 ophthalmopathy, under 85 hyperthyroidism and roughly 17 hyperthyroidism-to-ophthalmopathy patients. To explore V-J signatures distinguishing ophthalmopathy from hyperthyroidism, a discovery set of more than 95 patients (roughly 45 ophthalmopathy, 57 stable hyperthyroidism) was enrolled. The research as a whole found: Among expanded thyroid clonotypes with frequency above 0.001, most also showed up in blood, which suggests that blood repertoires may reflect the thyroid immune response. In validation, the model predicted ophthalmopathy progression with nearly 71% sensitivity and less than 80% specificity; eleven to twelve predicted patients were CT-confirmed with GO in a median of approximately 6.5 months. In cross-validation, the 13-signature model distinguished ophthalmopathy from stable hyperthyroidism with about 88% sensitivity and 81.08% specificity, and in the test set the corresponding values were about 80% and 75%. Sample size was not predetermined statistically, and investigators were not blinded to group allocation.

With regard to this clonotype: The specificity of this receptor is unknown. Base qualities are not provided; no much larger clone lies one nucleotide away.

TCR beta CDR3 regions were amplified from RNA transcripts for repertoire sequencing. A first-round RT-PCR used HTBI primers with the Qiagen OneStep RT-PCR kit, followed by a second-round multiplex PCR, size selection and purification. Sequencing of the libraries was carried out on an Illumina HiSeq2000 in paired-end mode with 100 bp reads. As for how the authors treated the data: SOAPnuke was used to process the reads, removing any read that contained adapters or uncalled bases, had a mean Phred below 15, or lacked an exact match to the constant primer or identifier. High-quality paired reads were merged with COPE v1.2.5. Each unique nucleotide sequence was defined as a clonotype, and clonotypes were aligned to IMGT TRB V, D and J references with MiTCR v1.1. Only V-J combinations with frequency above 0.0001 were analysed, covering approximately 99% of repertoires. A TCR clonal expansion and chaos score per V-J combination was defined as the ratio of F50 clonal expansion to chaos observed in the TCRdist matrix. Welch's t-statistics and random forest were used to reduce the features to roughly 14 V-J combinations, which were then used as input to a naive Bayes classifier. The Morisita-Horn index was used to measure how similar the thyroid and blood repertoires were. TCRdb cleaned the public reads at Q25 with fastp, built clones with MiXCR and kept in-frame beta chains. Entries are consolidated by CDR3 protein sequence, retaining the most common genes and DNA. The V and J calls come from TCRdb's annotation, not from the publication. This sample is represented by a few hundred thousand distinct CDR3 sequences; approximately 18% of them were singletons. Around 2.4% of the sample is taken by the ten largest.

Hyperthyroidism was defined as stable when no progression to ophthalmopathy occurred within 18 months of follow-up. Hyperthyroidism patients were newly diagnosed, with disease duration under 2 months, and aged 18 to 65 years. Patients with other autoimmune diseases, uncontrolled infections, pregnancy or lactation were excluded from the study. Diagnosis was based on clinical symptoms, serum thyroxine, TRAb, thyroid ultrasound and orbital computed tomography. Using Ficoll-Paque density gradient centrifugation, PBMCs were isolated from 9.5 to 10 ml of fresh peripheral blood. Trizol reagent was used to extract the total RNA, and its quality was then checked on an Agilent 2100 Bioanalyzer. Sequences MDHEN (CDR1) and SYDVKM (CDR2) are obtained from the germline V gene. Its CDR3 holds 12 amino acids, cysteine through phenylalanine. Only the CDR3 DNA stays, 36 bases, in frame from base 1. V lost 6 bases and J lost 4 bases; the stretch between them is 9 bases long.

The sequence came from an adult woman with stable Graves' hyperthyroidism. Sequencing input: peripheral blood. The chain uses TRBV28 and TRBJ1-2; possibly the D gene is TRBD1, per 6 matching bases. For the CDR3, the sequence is CASRQGVYGYTF. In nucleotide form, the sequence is TGTGCCAGCAGACAGGGCGTCTATGGCTACACCTTC.